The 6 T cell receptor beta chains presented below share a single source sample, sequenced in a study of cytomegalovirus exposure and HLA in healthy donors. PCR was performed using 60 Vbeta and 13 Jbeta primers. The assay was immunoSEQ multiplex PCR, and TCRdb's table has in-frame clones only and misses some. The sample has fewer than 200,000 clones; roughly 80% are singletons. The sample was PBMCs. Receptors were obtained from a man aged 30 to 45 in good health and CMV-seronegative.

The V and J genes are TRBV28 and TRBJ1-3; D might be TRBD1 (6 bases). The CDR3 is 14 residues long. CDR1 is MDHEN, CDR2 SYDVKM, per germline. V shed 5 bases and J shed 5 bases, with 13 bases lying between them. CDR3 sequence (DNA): TGTGCCAGCAGTGTCACAGGGTCCCGAAACACCATATATTTT. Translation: CASSVTGSRNTIYF.

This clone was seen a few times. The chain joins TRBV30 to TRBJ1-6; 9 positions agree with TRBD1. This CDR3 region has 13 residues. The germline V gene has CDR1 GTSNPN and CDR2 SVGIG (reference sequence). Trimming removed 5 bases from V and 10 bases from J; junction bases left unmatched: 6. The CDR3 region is CAWGQGQGSPLHF. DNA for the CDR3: TGTGCCTGGGGACAGGGGCAAGGCTCACCCCTCCACTTT.

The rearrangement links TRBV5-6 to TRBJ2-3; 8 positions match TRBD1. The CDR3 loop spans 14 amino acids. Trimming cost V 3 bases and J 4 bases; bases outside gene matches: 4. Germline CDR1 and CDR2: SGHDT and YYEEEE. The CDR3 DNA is TGTGCCAGCAGCTCAGGGGGCTTTGCAGATACGCAGTATTTT. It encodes CASSSGGFADTQYF. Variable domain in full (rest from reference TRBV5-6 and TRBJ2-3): DAGVTQSPTHLIKTRGQQVTLRCSPKSGHDTVSWYQQALGQGPQFIFQYYEEEERQRGNFPDRFSGHQFPNYSSELNVNALLLGDSALYLCASSSGGFADTQYFGPGTRLTVL.

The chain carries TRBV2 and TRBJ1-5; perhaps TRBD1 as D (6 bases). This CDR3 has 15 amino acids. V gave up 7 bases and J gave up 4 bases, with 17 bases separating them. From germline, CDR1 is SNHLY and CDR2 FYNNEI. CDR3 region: CASIQGPGQNQPQHF. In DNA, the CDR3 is TGTGCCAGCATTCAGGGGCCGGGTCAGAATCAGCCCCAGCATTTT.

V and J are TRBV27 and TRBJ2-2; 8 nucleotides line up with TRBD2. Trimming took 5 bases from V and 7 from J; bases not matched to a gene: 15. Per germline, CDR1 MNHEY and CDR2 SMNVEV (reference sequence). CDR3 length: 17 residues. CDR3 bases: TGTGCCAGCAGTCACCCCTCGAGCGGGAGATACATCGGGGAGCTGTTTTTT. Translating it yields CASSHPSSGRYIGELFF.

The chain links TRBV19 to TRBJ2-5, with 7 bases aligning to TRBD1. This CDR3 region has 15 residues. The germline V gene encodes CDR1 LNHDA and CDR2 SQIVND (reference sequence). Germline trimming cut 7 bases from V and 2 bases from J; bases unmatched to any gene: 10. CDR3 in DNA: TGTGCCAGTACCTCATTCCGGGACAGACAAGAGACCCAGTACTTC. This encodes CASTSFRDRQETQYF. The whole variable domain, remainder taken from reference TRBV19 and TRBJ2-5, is DGGITQSPKYLFRKEGQNVTLSCEQNLNHDAMYWYRQDPGQGLRLIYYSQIVNDFQKGDIAEGYSVSREKKESFPLTVTSAQKNPTAFYLCASTSFRDRQETQYFGPGTRLLVL.